These 32 T cell receptor beta chains came from one sample sequenced in a study of T-cell reconstitution after alpha-beta-depleted transplantation in children. The authors prepared the TCRbeta library with unique molecular identifiers. TCRdb re-derived calls from the PCR reads in MiXCR, one entry per CDR3 protein. The data hold nearly 350,000 distinct CDR3 sequences, with roughly 17% observed a single time. The material sequenced was PBMCs, mostly from graft donor cells, taken 360 days after TCRalphabeta/CD19-depleted stem cell transplant. The source is a male patient under 10 years old who had a stem cell transplant for acute lymphoblastic leukemia, so the T cells may come from the graft donor.

This clonotype was seen ten or more times. The chain is built from TRBV12-3 or TRBV12-4 and TRBJ2-7; D is possibly TRBD1 (5 bases). The CDR3 has 14 residues. Trimming pared 0 bases from V and 3 bases from J, leaving 9 bases between. CDR3: CASSLAGAVYEQYF. CDR3 DNA: TGTGCCAGCAGTTTAGCAGGGGCCGTCTACGAGCAGTACTTC.

This chain links TRBV12-3 or TRBV12-4 with TRBJ2-7; 12 nucleotides match TRBD2. V shed 2 bases, J shed 3 bases, and the junction held 5 bases outside the gene matches. The CDR3 spans 16 residues. CDR3 residues: CASSLRRLAGDYEQYF. DNA of the CDR3: TGTGCCAGCAGTTTAAGGCGACTAGCGGGAGACTACGAGCAGTACTTC.

This clonotype was found a few times. The gene calls are TRBV18 and TRBJ2-5, with D uncertain. CDR3 length: 12 residues. V lost 3 bases and J lost 5, with 7 bases in between. The germline gives CDR1 KGHSH, CDR2 LQKENI. The CDR3 DNA reads as TGTGCCAGCTCACCTCGATCTGAGACCCAGTACTTC. Translating it yields CASSPRSETQYF.

As for this clonotype: In this CDR3 the conserved last residue, phenylalanine or tryptophan, is missing, so a read error is likely. The J gene is TRBJ2-3, the V gene TRBV5-1; no definite D call. This CDR3 comprises 13 residues. Germline lookup yields CDR1 SGHRS and CDR2 YFSETQ. Between the trimmed V and J ends, which lost 2 bases and 2 bases, there was a span of 6 bases. The CDR3 DNA sequence: TGCGCCAGCAGCTTCAGGATCACAGATACGCAGTATTCT. Its protein product is CASSFRITDTQYS.

This clonotype was picked up many times. The V and J genes are TRBV5-1 and TRBJ2-7, with 8 bases identical to TRBD1. V trimming: 4 bases; J trimming: 1 base; junction bases outside the gene matches: 1. This CDR3 spans 13 amino acids. The V gene's germline CDR1 is SGHRS and CDR2 YFSETQ. The CDR3 DNA is TGCGCCAGCAGCGACAGGGGTTCCTACGAGCAGTACTTC. This gives the protein CASSDRGSYEQYF.

The rearrangement joins TRBV4-3 to TRBJ2-1; D is perhaps TRBD1 (5 bases). In germline, CDR1 is LGHNA, CDR2 YSLEER. The CDR3 contains 16 residues. V was cut by 1 base and J by 6 bases, with 16 bases left in between. The CDR3, as DNA: TGCGCCAGCAGCCAAGGCATGACGGGCAGGGCCAATGAGCAGTTCTTC. It is translated as CASSQGMTGRANEQFF.

The chain combines TRBV5-5 with TRBJ2-1; 13 bases line up with TRBD2. The CDR3 contains 15 residues. V lost 5 bases to trimming and J lost 3 bases; unmatched junction nucleotides: 2. The germline V gene encodes CDR1 SGHKS and CDR2 YYEKEE (reference sequence). The CDR3 reads CASRGTSGNYNEQFF. CDR3 coding DNA: TGTGCCAGCAGGGGGACTAGCGGGAACTACAATGAGCAGTTCTTC. Full variable domain (outside the CDR3, taken from reference TRBV5-5 and TRBJ2-1): DAGVTQSPTHLIKTRGQQVTLRCSPISGHKSVSWYQQVLGQGPQFIFQYYEKEERGRGNFPDRFSARQFPNYSSELNVNALLLGDSALYLCASRGTSGNYNEQFFGPGTRLTVL.

The chain uses TRBV3-1 and TRBJ2-1; no clear D. The CDR3 contains 15 residues. V lost 0 bases to trimming and J lost 4 bases, with 10 bases between them. Germline V lookup: CDR1 LGHDT, CDR2 YNNKEL (reference sequence). The CDR3 coding sequence is TGTGCCAGCAGCCAAGATCTCGGGTCTTACAATGAGCAGTTCTTC. Amino acid sequence: CASSQDLGSYNEQFF.

Ten or more counts support this clonotype. This chain links TRBV5-1 with TRBJ1-5, with D possibly matching TRBD1 (6 bases). The germline CDR1 and CDR2 sequences are SGHRS and YFSETQ. V was pared by 0 bases and J by 3 bases, with 10 bases between. The CDR3 spans 15 residues. CDR3 protein: CASSLEGGDNQPQHF. CDR3 nucleotide sequence: TGCGCCAGCAGCTTGGAAGGGGGGGACAATCAGCCCCAGCATTTT.

CDR3 loop: CASSLHQGRSSYTDTQYF. CDR3 DNA sequence: TGTGCCAGCAGCCTCCACCAGGGGCGATCTTCCTACACAGATACGCAGTATTTT. This chain uses TRBV28 with TRBJ2-3, with D possibly being TRBD1 (6 bases). V was clipped by 6 bases and J by 2 bases, with 24 bases between them. Germline CDR1 reads MDHEN; CDR2 reads SYDVKM. The CDR3 extends over 18 amino acids. Together with reference TRBV28 and TRBJ2-3, the CDR3 gives the full variable domain: DVKVTQSSRYLVKRTGEKVFLECVQDMDHENMFWYRQDPGLGLRLIYFSYDVKMKEKGDIPEGYSVSREKKERFSLILESASTNQTSMYLCASSLHQGRSSYTDTQYFGPGTRLTVL.

This clonotype was picked up a small number of times. V usage is TRBV10-3 and J usage is TRBJ1-5; perhaps TRBD1 as D (6 bases). Germline V gives CDR1 ENHRY, CDR2 SYGVKD. The V end was cut by 9 bases, the J end by 7 bases, with 22 bases between. The CDR3 is 15 amino acids. This chain's CDR3 is CAMLTGTRYGQPQHF. DNA for the CDR3: TGTGCCATGCTCACCGGGACACGTTACGGGCAGCCCCAGCATTTT.

This clonotype has a handful of counts. The chain couples TRBV28 to TRBJ2-1, with 7 positions matching TRBD1. This CDR3 region has 16 residues. Trimming cost V 6 bases and J 2 bases; bases outside gene matches: 10. Germline V gives CDR1 MDHEN, CDR2 SYDVKM. CDR3 DNA sequence: TGTGCCAGCAGCCACCTGCCCGGGACAGCCTACAATGAGCAGTTCTTC. Its translation is CASSHLPGTAYNEQFF.

J is TRBJ2-1 and V is TRBV4-3, with no clear D. The V and J ends lost 4 bases and 9 bases respectively, with 10 bases between them. The CDR3 spans 12 residues. Germline assignment: CDR1 LGHNA and CDR2 YSLEER. DNA for the CDR3: TGCGCCAGCAGCCCCCATTGGGGTGAGCAGTTCTTC. It codes for CASSPHWGEQFF.

The chain joins TRBV12-3 or TRBV12-4 to TRBJ2-3; no definite D call. The V and J ends lost 3 bases and 2 bases respectively, with 12 bases between them. The CDR3 runs 15 residues. Here the CDR3 DNA reads TGTGCCAGCAGTTTGAAGCAGATGTACACAGATACGCAGTATTTT. Its protein is CASSLKQMYTDTQYF.

This clonotype was observed a few times. The chain has TRBV5-6 and TRBJ1-1; TRBD1 matches 9 bases. Germline values: CDR1 SGHDT, CDR2 YYEEEE. V trimming: 0 bases; J trimming: 5 bases; junction bases outside the gene matches: 11. The CDR3 is 17 residues long. The DNA for the CDR3 is TGTGCCAGCAGCTTGGGGGCGTACAGGGGGCGCGGGACTGAAGCTTTCTTT. This translates into CASSLGAYRGRGTEAFF.

This clonotype was recorded a few times. This chain uses TRBV9 with TRBJ2-7; 7 nucleotides agree with TRBD2. J was trimmed by 1 base and V by 0 bases; bases with no gene match: 4. The CDR3 length is 15 residues. CDR1 SGDLS and CDR2 YYNGEE come from the germline V gene. The CDR3 is CASSVGAGRSYEQYF. The CDR3 coding sequence is TGTGCCAGCAGCGTAGGAGCGGGAAGGTCCTACGAGCAGTACTTC.

This clonotype came up many times. The CDR3 DNA sequence: TGTGCCAGCAGTTACTCGAGACGGCGAACTGCAACTAATGAAAAACTGTTTTTT. As protein: CASSYSRRRTATNEKLFF. V and J are TRBV6-5 and TRBJ1-4; D gene ambiguous. This CDR3 spans 18 amino acids. V lost 0 bases, J lost 0 bases, and 14 bases lay in between. Germline CDR1 is MNHEY and CDR2 is SVGAGI.

The chain couples TRBV9 to TRBJ1-2, with 9 bases lining up with TRBD1. Losses at the gene ends were 3 bases for V and 4 bases for J; bases not matched to a gene: 7. Germline CDR1 SGDLS, CDR2 YYNGEE. The CDR3 length is 15 residues. The CDR3 DNA reads TGTGCCAGCAGCGCCCGGGACAGGGTGTTCTATGGCTACACCTTC. Amino acid sequence: CASSARDRVFYGYTF.

Concerning this clonotype: One end of the junction varies from germline; a read error may be responsible. V usage is TRBV20-1 and J usage is TRBJ1-1; 7 positions match TRBD1. The CDR3 contains 11 residues. From germline, CDR1 is DFQATT and CDR2 SNEGSKA (reference sequence). CDR3 DNA sequence: TGCAGTGCCGATCCGACGCCAATGGGACAGTTT. Translation gives CSADPTPMGQF.

This clonotype was found a few times. The CDR3, as DNA: TGTGCCAGCAGTGAGCCGGGACTTAACACCGGGGAGCTGTTTTTT. This translates into CASSEPGLNTGELFF. This chain uses TRBV28 with TRBJ2-2, with a tentative D call TRBD2 (6 bases). CDR3 length equals 15 residues. In germline, CDR1 is MDHEN, CDR2 SYDVKM. Trimming cost V 5 bases and J 2 bases, with 12 bases left between them. The whole variable domain, filled in from reference TRBV28 and TRBJ2-2, reads DVKVTQSSRYLVKRTGEKVFLECVQDMDHENMFWYRQDPGLGLRLIYFSYDVKMKEKGDIPEGYSVSREKKERFSLILESASTNQTSMYLCASSEPGLNTGELFFGEGSRLTVL.

The sample holds many counts of this clonotype. V usage is TRBV7-2 and J usage is TRBJ2-1, with D unresolved. The germline V gene encodes CDR1 SGHTA and CDR2 FQGNSA. This CDR3 is 15 amino acids long. The V and J ends lost 6 bases and 0 bases respectively, with 12 bases between them. Written as DNA, the CDR3 is TGTGCCAGCAGTTTCGATCCCAGCTCCTACAATGAGCAGTTCTTC. This gives the protein CASSFDPSSYNEQFF.

The chain is built from TRBV12-3 or TRBV12-4 and TRBJ1-2; no clear D gene. This CDR3 contains 16 residues. Trimming left V 5 bases short and J 5 bases short, with 21 bases between. The CDR3 loop is CASSPWAWGDMYGYTF. In DNA, the CDR3 is TGTGCCAGCAGTCCTTGGGCGTGGGGTGACATGTATGGCTACACCTTC.

Ten or more counts support this clonotype. The V and J genes are TRBV5-5 and TRBJ2-1, with 9 bases matching TRBD2. Germline CDR1 reads SGHKS; CDR2 reads YYEKEE (reference sequence). There are 14 residues in the CDR3. The V segment lost 0 bases and the J segment 8 bases; nucleotides outside the gene matches: 3. The CDR3 protein is CASSLEGLAYEQFF. The CDR3 region has the DNA TGTGCCAGCAGCTTGGAGGGACTAGCCTATGAGCAGTTCTTC.

This clonotype was seen a handful of times. The chain recombines TRBV30 with TRBJ2-1; TRBD2 matches 13 bases. V lost 0 bases to trimming and J lost 10 bases; unmatched junction nucleotides: 3. Per the germline V gene, CDR1 is GTSNPN and CDR2 is SVGIG (reference sequence). The length of the CDR3 is 14 residues. Here the CDR3 DNA reads TGTGCCTGGAGTGTTGGACTAGCGGGAGTAGAGCAGTTCTTC. Encoded protein: CAWSVGLAGVEQFF.

This clonotype was observed once. V usage is TRBV27 and J usage is TRBJ2-1, with 9 bases aligning to TRBD2. Trimming at V came to 5 bases and at J to 7 bases, leaving 12 bases not matched to a gene. CDR1 MNHEY and CDR2 SMNVEV come from the germline V gene (reference sequence). There are 16 residues in the CDR3. In DNA, the CDR3 is TGTGCCAGCAGTCTCTCTTGGACTAGCGTTAGGAATGAGCAGTTCTTC. Its translation is CASSLSWTSVRNEQFF.

This chain joins TRBV7-9 and TRBJ2-3; 14 bases map to TRBD2. V lost 4 bases and J lost 8; bases outside the gene matches: 5. There are 15 residues in the CDR3. Looked up from germline, CDR1 is SEHNR and CDR2 is FQNEAQ (reference sequence). The DNA of the CDR3 is TGTGCCAGCAGCTCCGGGACTAGCGGGAGTGGTACGCAGTATTTT. Protein: CASSSGTSGSGTQYF.

This clonotype was detected a few times. V is TRBV2 and J is TRBJ2-5; 7 nucleotides agree with TRBD2. Germline values: CDR1 SNHLY, CDR2 FYNNEI. After removal of 4 bases from V and 0 bases from J, the junction contained 2 bases not matched to a gene. This CDR3 contains 14 residues. The CDR3 loop reads CASSGTRYQETQYF. The CDR3 nucleotides read TGTGCCAGCAGTGGGACTAGATACCAAGAGACCCAGTACTTC. Complete variable domain (other parts from reference TRBV2 and TRBJ2-5): EPEVTQTPSHQVTQMGQEVILRCVPISNHLYFYWYRQILGQKVEFLVSFYNNEISEKSEIFDDQFSVERPDGSNFTLKIRSTKLEDSAMYFCASSGTRYQETQYFGPGTRLLVL.

This clonotype has at least ten counts. The V gene is TRBV7-8, the J gene TRBJ1-2, with TRBD1 identical over 7 bases. V dropped 1 base and J dropped 4; count of bases not matched to a gene: 9. The CDR3 spans 16 residues. Germline CDR1 and CDR2: SGHVS and FQNEAQ. The CDR3 spells CASSLVFPDRAYGYTF. In DNA, the CDR3 is TGTGCCAGCAGCTTAGTGTTCCCCGACAGGGCCTATGGCTACACCTTC.

In this sample, this clonotype turned up a few times. CDR3 DNA sequence: TGTGCCAGCAGTTACCAGGGTTGGTATAGCAATCAGCCCCAGCATTTT. Translated, it gives CASSYQGWYSNQPQHF. The V gene is TRBV6-2 or TRBV6-3, the J gene TRBJ1-5, with D possibly being TRBD1 (5 bases). Looked up from germline, CDR1 is MNHEY and CDR2 is SVGEGT. Deletions cut 2 bases from V and 0 bases from J, with 11 bases between. CDR3 size: 16 residues.

This clonotype was recorded a few times. This rearrangement joins TRBV9 to TRBJ2-7; 7 bases match TRBD2. V dropped 1 base and J dropped 4; count of bases not matched to a gene: 11. CDR1 and CDR2 (germline): SGDLS, YYNGEE. There are 16 residues in the CDR3. Here the CDR3 DNA reads TGTGCCAGCAGCGTATCTATTGCGGGAGAGGGATACGAGCAGTACTTC. This encodes CASSVSIAGEGYEQYF.

This clonotype was observed a handful of times. This sequence joins TRBV7-2 and TRBJ1-1; 8 bases fit TRBD1. The germline CDR1 and CDR2 sequences are SGHTA and FQGNSA. This CDR3 contains 14 residues. The junction had 6 bases not matched to a gene; V was cut back by 4 bases and J by 5 bases. CDR3 loop: CASSSLDRATEAFF. CDR3 DNA sequence: TGTGCCAGCAGCTCCCTGGACAGGGCGACTGAAGCTTTCTTT.

This clonotype was counted ten times or more. This chain links TRBV2 with TRBJ2-6; D not resolved. The CDR3 extends over 15 amino acids. V was clipped by 3 bases and J by 0 bases, with 6 bases between them. CDR1 and CDR2 from the germline V gene are SNHLY and FYNNEI. The DNA of the CDR3 is TGTGCCAGCAGTGACTGGGGCTCTGGGGCCAACGTCCTGACTTTC. Encoded protein: CASSDWGSGANVLTF.